What follows are 22 T cell receptor beta chains derived from one specimen sequenced in a study of glioma-infiltrating T cells. The iRepertoire nested amplicon-rescue multiplex PCR amplified TCR alpha and beta CDR3s from RNA. TCRdb reanalysed the multiplex PCR reads using MiXCR and keeps one entry per CDR3 protein. The table has about 200,000 distinct CDR3 sequences, 32% seen once. The sequenced sample consisted of glioma tissue, nonneoplastic brain tissue, or PBMCs (not recorded which). The receptors stem from a human donor with low-grade glioma or glioblastoma, undergoing nonglioma brain surgery, or in good health (not recorded which).

The CDR3 is CASSPGQASYEQYF. The CDR3 nucleotides are TGTGCCAGCTCACCAGGCCAGGCCTCCTACGAGCAGTACTTC. The chain is built from TRBV18 and TRBJ2-7; D ambiguous. CDR1 KGHSH and CDR2 LQKENI come from the germline V gene. The CDR3 loop spans 14 amino acids. V was trimmed by 2 bases and J by 0 bases, leaving 8 bases between them.

This clonotype was picked up many times. V is TRBV25-1 and J is TRBJ2-5; weak D call: TRBD2 (6 bases). The germline gives CDR1 MGHDK, CDR2 SYGVNS. V was cut by 2 bases and J by 4 bases, with 8 bases left in between. This CDR3 spans 13 amino acids. The CDR3 DNA follows: TGTGCCAGCAGTGAAACGGGAGCAGAGACCCAGTACTTC. It yields the protein CASSETGAETQYF.

As to this clonotype: A junction end diverges from the germline sequence, so it may reflect a read error. The chain employs TRBV7-6 and TRBJ2-7; the match to TRBD2 covers 8 bases. The length of the CDR3 is 16 residues. CDR1 is SGHVS, CDR2 FNYEAQ, per germline. CDR3 amino acids: CASSRGSGTSSYEQYF. DNA of the CDR3: TGCGCCAGCAGCCGCGGTAGCGGGACGAGCTCCTACGAGCAGTACTTC.

This clonotype has a count of ten or more. The chain has TRBV29-1 and TRBJ1-1; 9 bases are a match to TRBD1. Germline V gene data show CDR1 as SQVTM and CDR2 as ANQGSEA. V lost 7 bases to trimming and J lost 4 bases; unmatched junction nucleotides: 7. The CDR3 is made up of 13 amino acids. The CDR3 protein is CSEDRGIGTEAFF. The CDR3 nucleotides are TGCAGCGAGGACAGGGGAATAGGCACTGAAGCTTTCTTT.

This clonotype was seen at least ten times. The rearrangement uses TRBV20-1 and TRBJ2-7, with D perhaps matching TRBD2 (7 bases). CDR1 and CDR2 from the germline V gene are DFQATT and SNEGSKA (reference sequence). The CDR3 has 15 amino acids. Trimming stripped 4 bases from V and 1 base from J, with 17 bases between. The CDR3 here is CSAIDGGGTSYEQYF. Here the CDR3 DNA reads TGCAGTGCTATCGATGGGGGGGGGACATCCTACGAGCAGTACTTC.

The gene calls are TRBV9 and TRBJ2-5; tentative D call: TRBD2 (6 bases). This CDR3 has 14 residues. Germline assignment: CDR1 SGDLS and CDR2 YYNGEE. V was clipped by 2 bases and J by 0 bases, with 8 bases between them. CDR3 in DNA: TGTGCCAGCAGCGTTTGGGACTACCAAGAGACCCAGTACTTC. It translates to CASSVWDYQETQYF.

To note about this clonotype: This may be a read error, as it is one base from a much larger clone. The genes are TRBV10-3 and TRBJ1-2; D might be TRBD1 (6 bases). CDR1 is ENHRY, CDR2 SYGVKD, per germline. The CDR3 has 13 residues. V dropped 7 bases and J dropped 5 bases, with 14 bases sitting between them. The CDR3 spells CAITLDRKYGYTF. CDR3 nucleotide sequence: TGTGCCATCACTTTGGACAGAAAATATGGCTACACCTTC.

With respect to this clonotype: A much bigger clone sits one base away, suggesting this may be a read error. The CDR3 nucleotides read TGTGCCAGCAGAGAGGTTTCAAACACCGGGGAGCTGTTTTTT. Translated: CASREVSNTGELFF. The V gene is TRBV6-2 or TRBV6-3, the J gene TRBJ2-2; D not resolved. Germline V CDR1 and CDR2: MNHEY, SVGEGT. Trimming stripped 6 bases from V and 2 bases from J, with 10 bases between. The CDR3 runs 14 residues.

With respect to this clonotype: Possible read error: a much larger clone is one base away. The genes are TRBV19 and TRBJ1-5; a possible D gene is TRBD1 (6 bases). Germline values: CDR1 LNHDA, CDR2 SQIVND (reference sequence). The CDR3 has 16 residues. The CDR3 here is CSSSTRDTTYNQPQHF. DNA of the CDR3: TGTTCCAGTAGTACTCGGGACACTACGTACAATCAGCCCCAGCATTTT.

This clonotype was detected many times. The rearrangement joins TRBV30 to TRBJ1-2; tentative D call: TRBD1 (5 bases). The germline CDR1 and CDR2 sequences are GTSNPN and SVGIG (reference sequence). This CDR3 has 13 residues. Trimming removed 0 bases at V and 9 bases at J, with 14 bases between. The CDR3 DNA follows: TGTGCCTGGAGTGTAGGGACCGACGTGAGCTACACCTTC. Its protein product is CAWSVGTDVSYTF.

This clonotype was found many times. The chain couples TRBV29-1 to TRBJ1-1, with a possible D match to TRBD1 (5 bases). This CDR3 region has 15 residues. CDR1 and CDR2 from the germline V gene are SQVTM and ANQGSEA. The CDR3 bases are TGCAGTAGTTGGTTCAGGGATGCTTTGAACACTGAAGCTTTCTTT. This encodes CSSWFRDALNTEAFF.

This clonotype was picked up many times. The chain is built from TRBV27 and TRBJ2-5; 9 positions agree with TRBD2. In germline, CDR1 is MNHEY, CDR2 SMNVEV (reference sequence). CDR3 length equals 16 residues. J gave up 0 bases and V 7 bases, and 9 bases lay outside the gene matches. The CDR3 spells CASTYRGGRDQETQYF. CDR3 bases: TGTGCCAGCACCTACAGGGGCGGGAGGGACCAAGAGACCCAGTACTTC.

The chain uses TRBV28 and TRBJ1-4, with D hard to call. This CDR3 spans 15 amino acids. Trimming took off 5 bases at V and 5 bases at J, with 15 bases between the two ends. CDR1 is MDHEN, CDR2 SYDVKM, per germline. The CDR3, as DNA: TGTGCCAGCAGTCCCCACACAAACCAAAATGAAAAACTGTTTTTT. Translated: CASSPHTNQNEKLFF.

This clonotype appeared many times. The chain joins TRBV24-1 to TRBJ2-3; D ambiguous. Per the germline V gene, CDR1 is KGHDR and CDR2 is SFDVKD. Trimming cost V 2 bases and J 12 bases, with 14 bases left between them. The CDR3 spans 13 residues. The CDR3 DNA reads as TGTGCCACCAGTGATTCCCAGACTCTATCTCAGTATTTT. Residues: CATSDSQTLSQYF.

There are a few counts of this clonotype. This sequence joins TRBV18 and TRBJ1-3, with D uncertain. V lost 0 bases and J 6 bases, leaving 6 bases between the germline ends. This CDR3 region has 13 residues. Germline values: CDR1 KGHSH, CDR2 LQKENI. CDR3 region: CASSPPLQNTIYF. The CDR3 DNA reads TGTGCCAGCTCACCACCTCTCCAAAACACCATATATTTT.

This clonotype was recorded many times. The chain links TRBV20-1 to TRBJ2-7, with a tentative D call TRBD1 (7 bases). This CDR3 is 14 amino acids long. Germline values: CDR1 DFQATT, CDR2 SNEGSKA (reference sequence). The V end was cut by 0 bases, the J end by 4 bases, with 13 bases between. The CDR3 is CSARDQTGRYEQYF. The CDR3 DNA reads TGCAGTGCTAGAGATCAGACAGGGAGGTACGAGCAGTACTTC.

This clonotype was picked up many times. The gene calls are TRBV20-1 and TRBJ1-2; D ambiguous. Germline V gene lookup returns CDR1 DFQATT and CDR2 SNEGSKA (reference sequence). V was shortened by 8 bases and J by 8 bases, with 18 bases between the two germline ends. The CDR3 contains 12 residues. The CDR3 DNA is TGCAGTATTCCTGACCGGGGTTCCGGCTACACCTTC. Residues: CSIPDRGSGYTF.

This clonotype was recorded at least ten times. This chain joins TRBV28 and TRBJ1-4; TRBD1 is a possible D gene (6 bases). The CDR3 loop spans 15 amino acids. Germline CDR1 MDHEN, CDR2 SYDVKM. The germline V and J ends were trimmed by 2 bases and 4 bases, with 11 bases remaining between them. For the CDR3, the DNA is TGTGCCAGCAGTTTAGGGGGCAGTGGTAATGAAAAACTGTTTTTT. This codes for CASSLGGSGNEKLFF.

Worth noting for this clonotype: This may arise from a read error, as a much more abundant clone is one base away. The rearrangement uses TRBV18 and TRBJ1-1; tentative D call: TRBD1 (5 bases). The CDR3 spans 16 residues. Germline CDR1 reads KGHSH; CDR2 reads LQKENI. For the CDR3, the DNA is TGTGCCAGCTCACCCCATCAGCAGGGAGGAAGCACTGAAGCTCTCTTT. This codes for CASSPHQQGGSTEALF.

This clonotype was seen many times. The rearrangement joins TRBV28 to TRBJ2-3, with 10 bases lining up with TRBD1. This CDR3 contains 16 residues. The germline CDR1 and CDR2 sequences are MDHEN and SYDVKM. The ends lost 6 bases at V and 3 bases at J; junction bases unmatched: 9. CDR3 sequence reads: CASRPSPGQGTDTQYF. In DNA form, the CDR3 reads TGTGCCAGCAGACCCTCACCGGGACAGGGGACAGATACGCAGTATTTT.

The sample holds many counts of this clonotype. This chain connects TRBV4-2 to TRBJ1-2; TRBD1 might be the D (6 bases). Germline V gives CDR1 LGHNA, CDR2 YNFKEQ. Between the trimmed V and J ends, which lost 3 bases and 0 bases, there was a span of 11 bases. The CDR3 runs to 15 residues. In DNA form, the CDR3 reads TGTGCCAGCAGCCAGGCACAGGGATCTAACTATGGCTACACCTTC. Residues: CASSQAQGSNYGYTF.

The sample holds one count of this clonotype. A much larger clone lies a single base off, so this may be a read error. The rearrangement links TRBV7-9 to TRBJ2-1; maybe TRBD2 (6 bases). CDR1 SEHNR and CDR2 FQNEAQ come from the germline V gene (reference sequence). This CDR3 has 15 amino acids. Between the trimmed V and J ends, which lost 5 bases and 9 bases, there was a span of 20 bases. CDR3 bases: TGTGCCAGCAGCCGCGGGAAAGGGGAGCTCCGTGAGCAGTTCTTC. Encoded protein: CASSRGKGELREQFF.